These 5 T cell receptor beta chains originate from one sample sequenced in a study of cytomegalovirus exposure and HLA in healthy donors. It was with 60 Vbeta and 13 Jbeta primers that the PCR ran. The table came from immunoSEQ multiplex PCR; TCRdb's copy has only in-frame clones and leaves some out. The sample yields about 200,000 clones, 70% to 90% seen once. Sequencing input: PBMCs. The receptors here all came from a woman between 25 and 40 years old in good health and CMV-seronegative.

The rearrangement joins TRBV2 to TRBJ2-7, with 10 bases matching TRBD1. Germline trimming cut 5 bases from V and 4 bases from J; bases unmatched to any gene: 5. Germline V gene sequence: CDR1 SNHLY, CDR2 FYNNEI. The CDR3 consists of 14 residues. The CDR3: CASSRTGGTYEQYF. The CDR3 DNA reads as TGTGCCAGCAGTAGGACAGGGGGTACGTACGAGCAGTACTTC.

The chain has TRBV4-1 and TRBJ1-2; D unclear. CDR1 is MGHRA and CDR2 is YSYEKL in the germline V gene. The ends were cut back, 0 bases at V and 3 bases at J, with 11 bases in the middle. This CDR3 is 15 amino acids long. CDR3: CASSQDPQAYYGYTF. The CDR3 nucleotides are TGCGCCAGCAGCCAAGATCCCCAGGCCTACTATGGCTACACCTTC.

Written as DNA, the CDR3 is TGTGCCAGCAACCTTGGACAGGACACAGATACGCAGTATTTT. Translated: CASNLGQDTDTQYF. This chain links TRBV9 with TRBJ2-3, with TRBD1 matching 7 bases. Germline V lookup: CDR1 SGDLS, CDR2 YYNGEE. The junction had 6 bases not matched to a gene; V was cut back by 6 bases and J by 2 bases. CDR3 size: 14 residues.

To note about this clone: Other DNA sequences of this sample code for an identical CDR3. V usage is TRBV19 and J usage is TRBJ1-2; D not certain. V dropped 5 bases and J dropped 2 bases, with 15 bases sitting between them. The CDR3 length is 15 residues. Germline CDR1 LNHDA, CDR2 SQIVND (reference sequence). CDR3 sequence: CASSGGFMANYGYTF. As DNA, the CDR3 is TGTGCCAGTAGTGGAGGTTTCATGGCCAACTATGGCTACACCTTC. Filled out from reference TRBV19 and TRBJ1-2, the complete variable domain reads DGGITQSPKYLFRKEGQNVTLSCEQNLNHDAMYWYRQDPGQGLRLIYYSQIVNDFQKGDIAEGYSVSREKKESFPLTVTSAQKNPTAFYLCASSGGFMANYGYTFGSGTRLTVV.

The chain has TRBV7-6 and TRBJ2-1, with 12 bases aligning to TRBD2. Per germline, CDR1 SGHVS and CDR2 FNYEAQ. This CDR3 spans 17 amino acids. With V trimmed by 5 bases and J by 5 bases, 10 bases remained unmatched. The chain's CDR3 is CASSPSRGTSGHNEQFF. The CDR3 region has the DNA TGTGCCAGCAGCCCTAGCCGAGGGACTAGCGGGCACAATGAGCAGTTCTTC. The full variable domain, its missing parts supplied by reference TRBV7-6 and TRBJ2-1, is GAGVSQSPRYKVTKRGQDVALRCDPISGHVSLYWYRQALGQGPEFLTYFNYEAQQDKSGLPNDRFSAERPEGSISTLTIQRTEQRDSAMYRCASSPSRGTSGHNEQFFGPGTRLTVL.